What follows describes a single T cell receptor beta chain. In this sample, this clonotype turned up a few times. It has no known antigen specificity. The input lacks base qualities; no much larger clone sits a single base away. The donors were 40 or so Caucasian individuals from Russia, aged 6 to 90 years, who were systemically healthy. Each donor gave ten milliliters of peripheral blood, drawn into EDTA-treated Vacutainer tubes. Ficoll-Paque density-gradient centrifugation was used to isolate PBMCs, with at least 7 million per sample. Trizol reagent was used to extract total RNA from the PBMCs, yielding at least 6 micrograms per sample. The percentages of naive CD45RAhigh/CD27high T cells were determined by flow cytometry on a PBMC aliquot from every donor. The method behind the library was 5' RACE. Data came from an Illumina HiSeq 2500. A second about 7 to 12 cycle PCR used a sample-barcoded 5' primer and a J-beta primer mix. Each TCR beta cDNA molecule received a unique molecular identifier from a template-switch 5' adaptor carrying 12 random nucleotides. Each sample yielded at least 2.5 million CDR3-containing paired-end reads. All of the RNA was converted into first-strand cDNA using the Mint cDNA synthesis kit, with a TRBC-specific oligonucleotide serving as the primer. After uracil-DNA glycosylase treatment, a first 18-cycle PCR used universal primers M1SS and BC2_uni_R on all cDNA. On the authors' methods: For normalization, 1 million high-quality reads, each with a distinct molecular identifier, were randomly selected from each sample. Reads with shared molecular identifiers were discarded instead of being binned into consensus sequences. MiTCR, set to a Q25 quality threshold and the strictest error-elimination algorithm, was used for CDR3 identification, clonotype clustering and error correction. A nonparametric unseen species model with Euler transformation was used to estimate a lower bound on total TCR beta diversity. The raw public reads went through TCRdb reprocessing: fastp at Q25, MiXCR clone calling, in-frame beta chains kept. For every CDR3 protein sequence, its rows merge into one entry that carries the most common genes and DNA. The V and J calls come from TCRdb's annotation, not from the publication. The sample table records over a million distinct CDR3 sequences; 42% of these occur just once. Roughly 3.7% of the sample is held by the ten biggest clonotypes.

This record belongs to a study of blood T cells in healthy people across ages (dated by TCRdb to between 2014 and 2016). A note on the overall study: In model experiments, roughly one uniquely barcoded TCR beta cDNA molecule per two T cells was captured by template switching. To track age-related changes in TCR beta repertoire diversity, the study relied on deep sequencing normalized with unique cDNA molecular identifiers. Donors were grouped into four age groups: young (average about 15 years), middle-aged (less than 40), aged (about 60) and long-lived (around 82). To avoid experimental bias, donors of different ages were spread randomly across the sequencing lanes. Two additional independent replicas of 1 million unique cDNA reads from the same blood draw were analyzed for two donors (one aged 18 to 29 and one aged 80 or older).

What the work shows at the level of the full study, not this receptor alone: As age increased, observed TCR beta diversity per million T cells dropped in a roughly linear way, and a significant reduction was already evident by age 40. Observed TCR beta diversity correlated strongly with the percentage of naive T cells measured by flow cytometry. Estimates of total diversity based on one million sequenced T cells were regarded as lower bounds and as underestimates. Since profiling was done on bulk unsorted PBMCs, naive and antigen-experienced compartments could not be conclusively compared. The long-lived group showed more naive CD4+ T cells, fewer expanded clones and increased TCR diversity than the aged group, suggesting age selection. Because donor CMV infection status was unknown, age-related changes in expanded clonotypes were potentially confounded.

For CDR1 and CDR2, the germline V gene lists SGHRS and YFSETQ. V was cut back by 4 bases and J by 2 bases, leaving a gap of 13 bases between them. The CDR3 numbers 14 residues from cysteine through phenylalanine. The entry retains the CDR3 DNA only, 42 bases that are in frame from base 1. The receptor comes from a woman between 18 and 30 years old in good health. In this chain, TRBV5-1 is recombined with TRBJ2-7, with the D call perhaps TRBD1 or TRBD2, each one matching 6 bases. Sequencing was done on a sample of blood. The nucleotides read TGCGCCAGCAGCCCGGAGGGGGATCCCTACGAGCAGTACTTC. The resulting protein is CASSPEGDPYEQYF.